These 14 T cell receptor beta chains originate from one sample sequenced in a study of shared clonotypes between healthy human individuals (TCRdb year 2020). The protocol used for the library was the immunoSEQ multiplex PCR assay. TCRdb carries this immuneACCESS record with in-frame sequences only. Its versions omit some clonotypes, under half of them owing to an unresolved V gene in the studies checked, with the rest unexplained. This sample lists about 500,000 clones; about 74% were detected once. The ten top clones hold 12% of the sample. The sequenced sample consisted of PBMCs. These receptors all come from a middle-aged woman in good health. Some clones in this sample may be carry-over from other donors' samples.

V usage is TRBV5-1 and J usage is TRBJ1-4; D gene uncertain. This CDR3 comprises 15 residues. The V gene lost 0 bases and the J gene lost 1 base, with 7 bases spanning the gap. Germline V gene data show CDR1 as SGHRS and CDR2 as YFSETQ. The CDR3 sequence is CASSLVSETNEKLFF. The CDR3 coding sequence is TGCGCCAGCAGCTTGGTTAGTGAAACTAATGAAAAACTGTTTTTT.

As to this clone: This could be a read error, since a much larger clone is one nucleotide away. This sequence joins TRBV5-4 and TRBJ2-5; maybe TRBD1 (6 bases). The germline V gene has CDR1 SGHNT and CDR2 YYREEE (reference sequence). The CDR3 has 17 amino acids. This CDR3 is CATSLNGRGSLKETQYF. In DNA form, the CDR3 reads TGTGCCACCAGCTTGAACGGCAGGGGAAGCCTTAAAGAGACCCAGTACTTC.

The sample holds one count of this clone. The chain joins TRBV28 to TRBJ2-5, with D possibly being TRBD1 or TRBD2 (5 bases each). Trimming took off 10 bases at V and 2 bases at J, with 14 bases between the two ends. This CDR3 contains 13 residues. Germline lookup yields CDR1 MDHEN and CDR2 SYDVKM. For the CDR3, the DNA is TGTGCCACCTCTGGGGGTGCACAAGAGACCCAGTACTTC. Amino acid sequence: CATSGGAQETQYF. The whole variable domain, filled in from reference TRBV28 and TRBJ2-5, reads DVKVTQSSRYLVKRTGEKVFLECVQDMDHENMFWYRQDPGLGLRLIYFSYDVKMKEKGDIPEGYSVSREKKERFSLILESASTNQTSMYLCATSGGAQETQYFGPGTRLLVL.

The V call is TRBV9, the J call TRBJ1-2, with 8 bases fitting TRBD1. This CDR3 is 15 amino acids long. J gave up 6 bases and V 4 bases, and 11 bases lay outside the gene matches. The germline gives CDR1 SGDLS, CDR2 YYNGEE. The CDR3: CASSPHSSGGHGYTF. CDR3 nucleotide sequence: TGTGCCAGCAGCCCGCATTCATCAGGGGGCCATGGCTACACCTTC.

The genes are TRBV15 and TRBJ2-7, with D possibly matching TRBD1 (5 bases). Per the germline V gene, CDR1 is LNHNV and CDR2 is YYDKDF (reference sequence). The CDR3 spans 15 residues. Trimming left V 0 bases short and J 0 bases short, with 9 bases between. The CDR3 region has the DNA TGTGCCACCAGCAGAGATTCAGGGCGCTCCTACGAGCAGTACTTC. This sequence encodes CATSRDSGRSYEQYF.

This chain joins TRBV28 and TRBJ1-5; D is possibly TRBD1 (6 bases). There are 14 residues in the CDR3. Germline lookup yields CDR1 MDHEN and CDR2 SYDVKM. V was cut by 3 bases and J by 6 bases, with 12 bases left in between. DNA of the CDR3: TGTGCCAGCAGTTTTGGGGGGCGCGGTCAGCCCCAGCATTTT. Translating it yields CASSFGGRGQPQHF.

This clone was observed once. J is TRBJ2-7 and V is TRBV6-5; 11 bases align to TRBD2. Germline V gene data show CDR1 as MNHEY and CDR2 as SVGAGI. This CDR3 spans 13 amino acids. The V and J ends lost 10 bases and 4 bases, in that order; junction bases with no gene match: 6. For the CDR3, the DNA is TGTGCCACCGGGGGACTAGCGGATTACGAGCAGTACTTC. Translation gives CATGGLADYEQYF.

The V gene is TRBV30, the J gene TRBJ2-7; 7 positions agree with TRBD1. This CDR3 contains 12 residues. Germline V gene sequence: CDR1 GTSNPN, CDR2 SVGIG (reference sequence). Trimming at V came to 3 bases and at J to 5 bases, leaving 4 bases not matched to a gene. CDR3 sequence: CAWSLGGHEQYF. CDR3 sequence (DNA): TGTGCCTGGAGCTTAGGGGGCCACGAGCAGTACTTC.

This chain connects TRBV19 to TRBJ1-2; no firm D call. Trimming took off 1 base at V and 8 bases at J, with 11 bases between the two ends. CDR1 LNHDA and CDR2 SQIVND come from the germline V gene (reference sequence). CDR3 size: 13 residues. This CDR3 is CASSIGGLQGYTF. The CDR3, as DNA: TGTGCCAGTAGTATAGGAGGTTTGCAAGGCTACACCTTC.

The chain joins TRBV11-2 to TRBJ2-1; D possibly corresponds to TRBD1 (6 bases). This CDR3 contains 16 residues. Trimming left V 5 bases short and J 6 bases short, with 20 bases between. In germline, CDR1 is SGHAT, CDR2 FQNNGV. In nucleotides, the CDR3 is TGTGCCAGCAGCCTACGGGCGGACAGATCATTCAATGAGCAGTTCTTC. The encoded protein is CASSLRADRSFNEQFF.

A word on this clone: It is likely a read error: a sequence one base away is far more abundant. V gene TRBV6-4 combines with J gene TRBJ2-3, with D maybe TRBD2 (5 bases). The V end was cut by 3 bases, the J end by 5 bases, with 9 bases between. CDR1 is MRHNA, CDR2 SNTAGT, per germline. The length of the CDR3 is 13 residues. The DNA for the CDR3 is TGTGCCAGCAGTGAGAGGGCCGAAGATACGCAGTATTTT. This encodes CASSERAEDTQYF.

On this clone: A far bigger clonotype differs at one base, so this is likely a read error. The chain is built from TRBV2 and TRBJ1-1, with D possibly being TRBD1 (6 bases). The CDR3 totals 12 residues. CDR1 and CDR2 from the germline V gene are SNHLY and FYNNEI. Trimming stripped 10 bases from V and 2 bases from J, with 11 bases between. The CDR3 spells CATRGSNTEAFF. The CDR3 bases are TGTGCCACCAGGGGTTCTAACACTGAAGCTTTCTTT.

The table lists this clone with a few counts. This chain joins TRBV15 and TRBJ2-7; a possible D gene is TRBD1 (6 bases). Trimming removed 6 bases at V and 3 bases at J, with 18 bases between. Germline CDR1 is LNHNV and CDR2 is YYDKDF (reference sequence). This CDR3 comprises 15 residues. The CDR3 here is CATRRDTGTYYEQYF. CDR3 DNA sequence: TGTGCCACCAGGAGGGACACCGGGACGTACTACGAGCAGTACTTC.

The CDR3: CASSRIGAVEAFF. Written as DNA, the CDR3 is TGTGCCAGCAGTCGTATAGGGGCGGTTGAAGCTTTCTTT. The chain combines TRBV6-1 with TRBJ1-1, with D perhaps matching TRBD1 (5 bases). The CDR3 has 13 residues. Germline CDR1 reads MNHNS; CDR2 reads SASEGT. Trimming stripped 5 bases from V and 7 bases from J, with 14 bases between.